These 24 T cell receptor beta chains share one sample of origin, sequenced in a study of neurological immune-mediated disorders. TCRdb itself ran the 5' RACE reads through MiXCR, one entry per CDR3 protein. Of 70,000 to 90,000 distinct CDR3 sequences listed, 5% to 5.5% are singletons. What was sequenced was PBMCs. The receptors derive from a woman in her twenties or thirties with multiple sclerosis.

For this clonotype: The junction does not match germline at one end; this may be a read error. This chain uses TRBV3-1 with TRBJ2-1; 11 positions match TRBD2. CDR3 length: 18 amino acids. Germline assignment: CDR1 LGHDT and CDR2 YNNKEL (reference sequence). CDR3 in DNA: TGTGCCAGCAGCCAAGTGGGGACTAGCGGAATCTCCTACAATGAGCAGCTCTTC. This translates into CASSQVGTSGISYNEQLF.

V is TRBV20-1 and J is TRBJ2-1; TRBD2 matches at 10 bases. Germline trimming cut 7 bases from V and 7 bases from J; bases unmatched to any gene: 16. Per the germline V gene, CDR1 is DFQATT and CDR2 is SNEGSKA (reference sequence). This CDR3 has 16 residues. CDR3 bases: TGCAGTGGCCAAAGAATAGCGGGAGGTTGGGGGAATGAGCAGTTCTTC. Translated: CSGQRIAGGWGNEQFF.

This clonotype was seen at least ten times. V is TRBV2 and J is TRBJ2-5, with 8 bases matching TRBD1. J lost 5 bases, V lost 11 bases, and 10 bases had no gene match. The CDR3 runs to 13 residues. The germline gives CDR1 SNHLY, CDR2 FYNNEI. The CDR3 here is CAGAGGFVETQYF. The CDR3, as DNA: TGTGCCGGAGCAGGGGGCTTTGTGGAGACCCAGTACTTC.

Ten or more counts support this clonotype. V usage is TRBV20-1 and J usage is TRBJ1-1; TRBD1 agrees at 7 bases. Germline V gene sequence: CDR1 DFQATT, CDR2 SNEGSKA (reference sequence). The length of the CDR3 is 14 residues. The V and J ends lost 4 bases and 1 base, in that order; junction bases with no gene match: 6. DNA for the CDR3: TGCAGTGCTACCCGGGACAGCAAGAACACTGAAGCTTTCTTT. Translated: CSATRDSKNTEAFF.

This clonotype was seen at least ten times. The chain joins TRBV7-8 to TRBJ2-3, with unresolved D. Trimming took off 1 base at V and 1 base at J, with 9 bases between the two ends. Germline CDR1 and CDR2: SGHVS and FQNEAQ. The CDR3 sequence is 15 residues long. For the CDR3, the DNA is TGTGCCAGCAGCTTAGGATGGGCGGGCACAGATACGCAGTATTTT. Translating it yields CASSLGWAGTDTQYF.

This clonotype was picked up many times. The chain combines TRBV5-1 with TRBJ1-1; D possibly corresponds to TRBD1 (5 bases). The length of the CDR3 is 19 residues. With 1 base removed from V and 0 bases from J, the gap between germline ends came to 22 bases. Germline V gene sequence: CDR1 SGHRS, CDR2 YFSETQ. The DNA of the CDR3 is TGCGCCAGCAGCTTGTATTTCACAGGAGGAGAAATCATGAACACTGAAGCTTTCTTT. It is translated as CASSLYFTGGEIMNTEAFF.

This clonotype occurred a few times. The chain links TRBV6-1 to TRBJ1-6, with D hard to call. Trimming removed 1 base from V and 0 bases from J, with 13 bases in between. CDR3 length equals 18 residues. CDR1 MNHNS and CDR2 SASEGT come from the germline V gene. CDR3 nucleotide sequence: TGTGCCAGCAGTGAAGATGGAACCCCGAGCTCCTATAATTCACCCCTCCACTTT. Amino acids: CASSEDGTPSSYNSPLHF.

The chain's CDR3 is CSASSVSARGGSYGYTF. In nucleotides, the CDR3 is TGCAGTGCTAGTTCCGTTTCGGCCAGGGGAGGATCTTATGGCTACACCTTC. The chain joins TRBV20-1 to TRBJ1-2; the D gene is possibly TRBD1 (6 bases). V lost 3 bases and J 5 bases, leaving 25 bases between the germline ends. Germline V CDR1 and CDR2: DFQATT, SNEGSKA (reference sequence). CDR3 size: 17 residues.

This clonotype was seen ten or more times. The chain joins TRBV19 to TRBJ1-3; no clear D. The germline V gene has CDR1 LNHDA and CDR2 SQIVND (reference sequence). CDR3 length: 14 amino acids. V lost 3 bases to trimming and J lost 4 bases, with 10 bases between them. DNA of the CDR3: TGTGCCAGTAGTATCGGGCGATCCGGAAACACCATATATTTT. Its protein product is CASSIGRSGNTIYF.

This clonotype was found many times. The chain is built from TRBV20-1 and TRBJ2-7; D is ambiguous. V lost 1 base to trimming and J lost 5 bases, with 6 bases between them. Germline V lookup: CDR1 DFQATT, CDR2 SNEGSKA (reference sequence). The CDR3 length is 11 residues. The DNA for the CDR3 is TGCAGTGCTAGAGTAGGAAACGAGCAGTACTTC. Translated: CSARVGNEQYF.

This clonotype was observed a handful of times. The V call is TRBV20-1, the J call TRBJ2-7, with 11 bases that match TRBD2. V was clipped by 3 bases and J by 2 bases; unmatched bases: 6. The CDR3 is made up of 15 amino acids. Germline V lookup: CDR1 DFQATT, CDR2 SNEGSKA (reference sequence). This CDR3 reads CSARPLAGGTYEQYF. Written as DNA, the CDR3 is TGCAGTGCTAGGCCCCTAGCGGGAGGAACCTACGAGCAGTACTTC.

This clonotype showed up just a few times. This chain uses TRBV5-6 with TRBJ2-3; the D call may be TRBD1 or TRBD2 (5 bases each). Per the germline V gene, CDR1 is SGHDT and CDR2 is YYEEEE. Trimming removed 4 bases from V and 5 bases from J, with 14 bases in between. CDR3 length equals 14 residues. In DNA, the CDR3 is TGTGCCAGCAGCCCGGGACCCCGGGGAGATACGCAGTATTTT. It translates to CASSPGPRGDTQYF.

The chain joins TRBV12-3 or TRBV12-4 to TRBJ2-1, with 9 bases matching TRBD2. The CDR3 totals 17 residues. V was pared by 2 bases and J by 5 bases, with 10 bases of the junction left unmatched. The CDR3 sequence is CASSLWLAGCWDNEQFF. CDR3 nucleotide sequence: TGTGCCAGCAGTTTATGGCTAGCGGGATGCTGGGACAATGAGCAGTTCTTC.

This clonotype was picked up many times. This chain joins TRBV20-1 and TRBJ1-1; the D is unclear. Trimming removed 6 bases from V and 1 base from J, with 12 bases in between. The germline CDR1 and CDR2 sequences are DFQATT and SNEGSKA (reference sequence). The CDR3 length is 13 residues. The DNA of the CDR3 is TGCAGTGCAGAACAAGTGGGGAACACTGAAGCTTTCTTT. Translation: CSAEQVGNTEAFF.

This clonotype was counted at least ten times. The gene calls are TRBV15 and TRBJ2-4; 7 bases align to TRBD1. J lost 1 base, V lost 5 bases, and 8 bases had no gene match. The CDR3 covers 16 residues. Per the germline V gene, CDR1 is LNHNV and CDR2 is YYDKDF (reference sequence). Written as DNA, the CDR3 is TGTGCCACCAGCTTAGGGGGCAACCTGGCCAAAAACATTCAGTACTTC. This translates into CATSLGGNLAKNIQYF.

This clonotype appeared many times. This chain links TRBV3-1 with TRBJ2-7, with TRBD1 identical over 8 bases. In germline, CDR1 is LGHDT, CDR2 YNNKEL (reference sequence). The V segment lost 3 bases and the J segment 1 base; nucleotides outside the gene matches: 5. The CDR3 has 15 residues. The CDR3 nucleotides are TGTGCCAGCAGCCACACAGGGGGAACATCCTACGAGCAGTACTTC. This gives the protein CASSHTGGTSYEQYF.

This clonotype was detected a few times. CDR3 sequence (DNA): TGCAGTGCTAGCCCGACTCTCGCCTACGAGCAGTACTTC. Translation: CSASPTLAYEQYF. The chain combines TRBV20-1 with TRBJ2-7; D unresolved. Trimming cost V 3 bases and J 2 bases, with 11 bases left between them. CDR3 length equals 13 residues. The germline V gene encodes CDR1 DFQATT and CDR2 SNEGSKA (reference sequence).

This clonotype was picked up many times. The V gene is TRBV6-5, the J gene TRBJ1-1; TRBD1 might be the D (5 bases). V lost 6 bases and J 4 bases, leaving 15 bases between the germline ends. The CDR3 totals 14 residues. Germline lookup yields CDR1 MNHEY and CDR2 SVGAGI. Here the CDR3 reads CASSQVGRSTEAFF. CDR3 nucleotide sequence: TGTGCCAGCAGCCAGGTGGGGCGTAGCACTGAAGCTTTCTTT.

This clonotype has ten or more counts. The chain joins TRBV27 to TRBJ2-2; no reliable D call. Trimming stripped 6 bases from V and 1 base from J, with 3 bases between. Germline CDR1 reads MNHEY; CDR2 reads SMNVEV (reference sequence). This CDR3 spans 12 amino acids. CDR3 amino acids: CASSRNTGELFF. Here the CDR3 DNA reads TGTGCCAGCAGCAGGAACACCGGGGAGCTGTTTTTT.

Of note for this clonotype: At one boundary the junction diverges from the germline segment, which might be a read error. The chain is built from TRBV12-3 or TRBV12-4 and TRBJ2-1, with D unclear. CDR3 size: 11 residues. DNA for the CDR3: TGTACCAGCAGTAATCGGCTCGAGCAGTTCTTC. Protein: CTSSNRLEQFF.

This clonotype was observed many times. The V and J genes are TRBV20-1 and TRBJ2-3; 9 bases align to TRBD2. Per the germline V gene, CDR1 is DFQATT and CDR2 is SNEGSKA (reference sequence). V lost 5 bases, J lost 1 base, and 7 bases stayed unmatched. This CDR3 spans 15 amino acids. CDR3 loop: CSAREAGGRTDTQYF. Written as DNA, the CDR3 is TGCAGTGCTCGTGAGGCGGGGGGGCGCACAGATACGCAGTATTTT.

This clonotype was recorded many times. The chain links TRBV5-1 to TRBJ1-2; 10 bases line up with TRBD1. CDR3 size: 15 residues. Trimming at V came to 4 bases and at J to 8 bases, leaving 11 bases not matched to a gene. Germline CDR1 and CDR2: SGHRS and YFSETQ. CDR3 bases: TGCGCCAGCAGCCCAAGACAGGGGGCTTCAGTCGGCTACACCTTC. Translated, it gives CASSPRQGASVGYTF.

This clonotype has at least ten counts. The chain uses TRBV2 and TRBJ2-2, with TRBD1 identical over 8 bases. CDR3 length: 15 amino acids. V gave up 6 bases and J gave up 2 bases; unmatched junction bases: 5. CDR1 SNHLY and CDR2 FYNNEI come from the germline V gene. The CDR3 sequence: CASRAGQGNTGELFF. DNA of the CDR3: TGTGCCAGCAGAGCTGGACAGGGTAACACCGGGGAGCTGTTTTTT.

This clonotype was seen repeatedly, ten times or more. The V call is TRBV18, the J call TRBJ2-1, with D possibly being TRBD2 (5 bases). Germline CDR1 is KGHSH and CDR2 is LQKENI. The length of the CDR3 is 16 residues. Trimming removed 1 base at V and 7 bases at J, with 17 bases between. For the CDR3, the DNA is TGTGCCAGCTCACCACAATTACTAGGGAGATCTAATGAGCAGTTCTTC. Encoded protein: CASSPQLLGRSNEQFF.